Below are 21 T cell receptor beta chains sequenced from a single sample in a study of OX40 agonist ivuxolimab in advanced cancers. Libraries were constructed by the immunoSEQ multiplex PCR assay. TCRdb carries this immuneACCESS record with in-frame sequences only. Its versions omit some clonotypes, under half of them owing to an unresolved V gene in the studies checked, with the rest unexplained. This sample comprises approximately 23,000 clones, approximately 80% of them detected only once. The top ten hold 36% of the sample. This specimen was CD4+ or CD8+ T cells sorted from blood, taken in a trial of the OX40 agonist ivuxolimab. These receptors were obtained from an adult with an advanced solid tumor such as melanoma, head and neck, liver or kidney cancer.

The genes are TRBV14 and TRBJ2-1; 7 positions agree with TRBD2. Per germline, CDR1 SGHDN and CDR2 FVKESK. Trimming at V came to 4 bases and at J to 9 bases, leaving 12 bases not matched to a gene. This CDR3 contains 15 residues. CDR3 region: CASSLRTSRLVEQFF. DNA for the CDR3: TGTGCCAGCAGCCTTCGGACTAGTAGGCTGGTTGAGCAGTTCTTC.

The genes are TRBV5-1 and TRBJ2-5, with D unclear. The CDR3 runs 15 residues. V was trimmed by 2 bases and J by 2 bases, leaving 13 bases between them. Germline-derived CDR1 and CDR2 are SGHRS and YFSETQ. CDR3 bases: TGCGCCAGCAGCTTCCGCGGCCAGGAACAAGAGACCCAGTACTTC. Protein: CASSFRGQEQETQYF.

The table lists this clone with a count of one. This chain uses TRBV19 with TRBJ1-2; D is possibly TRBD1 (5 bases). V was clipped by 5 bases and J by 1 base, with 11 bases between them. This CDR3 is built from 14 residues. Germline loops: CDR1 LNHDA, CDR2 SQIVND (reference sequence). CDR3 bases: TGTGCCAGTAGTTCCCGACAGATTAACTATGGCTACACCTTC. Translated, it gives CASSSRQINYGYTF.

This chain connects TRBV10-3 to TRBJ2-1; D is possibly TRBD2 (5 bases). Trimming pared 6 bases from V and 7 bases from J, leaving 10 bases between. This CDR3 has 12 residues. Per the germline V gene, CDR1 is ENHRY and CDR2 is SYGVKD. For the CDR3, the DNA is TGTGCCATCAGCGGAGAGGGAAATGAGCAGTTCTTC. This translates into CAISGEGNEQFF.

The V call is TRBV27, the J call TRBJ2-7; 8 nucleotides line up with TRBD1. CDR1 is MNHEY, CDR2 SMNVEV, per germline (reference sequence). The CDR3 is 15 amino acids. The V segment lost 5 bases and the J segment 0 bases; nucleotides outside the gene matches: 6. The CDR3 region has the DNA TGTGCCAGCAGTCCCACAGGGGGGAGCTCCTACGAGCAGTACTTC. The encoded protein is CASSPTGGSSYEQYF.

This chain uses TRBV10-1 with TRBJ2-1, with unresolved D. The germline CDR1 and CDR2 sequences are WNHNN and SYGVQD (reference sequence). Between the trimmed V and J ends, which lost 6 bases and 0 bases, there was a span of 12 bases. CDR3 size: 15 residues. The chain's CDR3 is CASSLYRSSYNEQFF. The CDR3 nucleotides are TGCGCCAGCAGCTTATACCGGAGCTCCTACAATGAGCAGTTCTTC.

CDR3 protein: CSVGGAGPSFSYEQYF. The CDR3 nucleotides read TGCAGCGTTGGGGGGGCAGGGCCATCCTTTTCCTACGAGCAGTACTTC. The rearrangement uses TRBV29-1 and TRBJ2-7; TRBD1 or TRBD2 may be the D gene (6 bases each). Germline V gene sequence: CDR1 SQVTM, CDR2 ANQGSEA. There are 16 residues in the CDR3. V lost 4 bases, J lost 1 base, and 20 bases lay in between.

This clone occurred once. The chain links TRBV2 to TRBJ1-4; no clear D gene. Germline V lookup: CDR1 SNHLY, CDR2 FYNNEI. The CDR3 length is 14 residues. The DNA of the CDR3 is TGTGCTACGGGCGGGGTTGCAACTAATGAAAAACTGTTTTTT. Translated: CATGGVATNEKLFF. Supplemented by reference TRBV2 and TRBJ1-4, the full variable domain reads EPEVTQTPSHQVTQMGQEVILRCVPISNHLYFYWYRQILGQKVEFLVSFYNNEISEKSEIFDDQFSVERPDGSNFTLKIRSTKLEDSAMYFCATGGVATNEKLFFGSGTQLSVL.

The gene calls are TRBV10-3 and TRBJ2-7; weak D call: TRBD1 (6 bases). Trimming removed 11 bases at V and 0 bases at J, with 17 bases between. The CDR3 spans 14 residues. Germline V gene data show CDR1 as ENHRY and CDR2 as SYGVKD. CDR3 DNA sequence: TGTGCCGCCCTAAGGGAAGGGGGCTCCTACGAGCAGTACTTC. It specifies CAALREGGSYEQYF.

The gene calls are TRBV7-2 and TRBJ1-6; D might be TRBD1 (6 bases). This CDR3 is 14 amino acids long. The germline V gene has CDR1 SGHTA and CDR2 FQGNSA. Trimming left V 2 bases short and J 9 bases short, with 11 bases between. CDR3 sequence: CASSLRGFGSPLHF. The CDR3 bases are TGTGCCAGCAGCTTAAGGGGGTTCGGTTCACCCCTCCACTTT.

CDR3 loop: CASSLIVGTSVDETQYF. The CDR3 bases are TGTGCCAGCAGTTTAATTGTTGGGACTAGCGTGGACGAGACCCAGTACTTC. The V gene is TRBV28, the J gene TRBJ2-5; 10 bases map to TRBD2. This CDR3 is built from 17 residues. After removal of 2 bases from V and 5 bases from J, the junction contained 11 bases not matched to a gene. The V gene's germline CDR1 is MDHEN and CDR2 SYDVKM.

This clone appeared a few times. The gene calls are TRBV4-3 and TRBJ1-2; 8 bases match TRBD1. The CDR3 loop spans 15 amino acids. V lost 1 base and J lost 7; bases outside the gene matches: 8. Germline V gene data show CDR1 as LGHNA and CDR2 as YSLEER. The CDR3 nucleotides are TGCGCCAGCAGCCAAGCCCCTCCAGGGGGCAGTGGCTACACCTTC. As protein: CASSQAPPGGSGYTF.

This chain joins TRBV10-2 and TRBJ2-2; a weak D match, TRBD2 (6 bases). CDR1 is WSHSY and CDR2 is SAAADI in the germline V gene. The CDR3 contains 12 residues. V lost 7 bases and J lost 6, with 9 bases in between. This CDR3 reads CASIGGSGELFF. The DNA of the CDR3 is TGCGCCAGCATCGGGGGTTCCGGGGAGCTGTTTTTT.

This rearrangement joins TRBV4-2 to TRBJ2-5; TRBD1 agrees at 8 bases. The trim removed 4 bases at V and 6 bases at J, leaving 13 bases unmatched. The CDR3 loop spans 16 amino acids. CDR1 and CDR2 from the germline V gene are LGHNA and YNFKEQ. CDR3 coding DNA: TGTGCCAGCAGCCCGTCGGGCAGGGGGCAGGGGAAGACCCAGTACTTC. Residues: CASSPSGRGQGKTQYF.

The chain uses TRBV19 and TRBJ2-7; weak D call: TRBD2 (6 bases). The CDR3 loop spans 14 amino acids. The germline V gene encodes CDR1 LNHDA and CDR2 SQIVND (reference sequence). The V end was cut by 5 bases, the J end by 3 bases, with 14 bases between. This CDR3 reads CASSYDGEDYEQYF. The CDR3, as DNA: TGTGCCAGTAGTTATGATGGGGAGGACTACGAGCAGTACTTC.

Details on this clone: This may stem from a read error, because a much larger clone lies one nucleotide away. The J gene is TRBJ1-1, the V gene TRBV7-9; weak D call: TRBD1 (6 bases). The germline V gene encodes CDR1 SEHNR and CDR2 FQNEAQ (reference sequence). The CDR3 spans 13 residues. The CDR3 protein is CTSSLGGNTEAFF. The DNA for the CDR3 is TGTACCAGCAGCTTAGGGGGGAACACTGAAGCTTTCTTT. The full variable domain, its missing parts supplied by reference TRBV7-9 and TRBJ1-1, is DTGVSQNPRHKITKRGQNVTFRCDPISEHNRLYWYRQTLGQGPEFLTYFQNEAQLEKSRLLSDRFSAERPKGSFSTLEIQRTEQGDSAMYLCTSSLGGNTEAFFGQGTRLTVV.

The gene calls are TRBV6-5 and TRBJ2-5; the D gene could be TRBD1 or TRBD2 (5 bases each). V lost 0 bases and J lost 4, with 9 bases in between. Germline-derived CDR1 and CDR2 are MNHEY and SVGAGI. CDR3 length equals 14 residues. CDR3 sequence reads: CASSYSQEAETQYF. CDR3 coding DNA: TGTGCCAGCAGTTACTCACAGGAGGCAGAGACCCAGTACTTC.

The chain couples TRBV4-1 to TRBJ1-1, with D possibly being TRBD1 (5 bases). Germline CDR1 MGHRA, CDR2 YSYEKL. The V end was cut by 2 bases, the J end by 1 base, with 11 bases between. The CDR3 has 15 residues. This chain's CDR3 is CASSQTGRENTEAFF. The CDR3 nucleotides read TGCGCCAGCAGCCAAACAGGCAGAGAGAACACTGAAGCTTTCTTT.

The V call is TRBV6-6, the J call TRBJ2-7; a possible D gene is TRBD2 (5 bases). V was clipped by 2 bases and J by 4 bases, with 9 bases between them. CDR3 length equals 13 residues. CDR1 is MNHNY and CDR2 is SVGAGI in the germline V gene (reference sequence). The CDR3 region is CASSYGSGYEQYF. The CDR3 nucleotides read TGTGCCAGCAGTTACGGGTCGGGGTACGAGCAGTACTTC.

The genes are TRBV11-1 and TRBJ1-5; no clear D gene. Germline CDR1 reads SGHAT; CDR2 reads FQDESV (reference sequence). The CDR3 has 14 amino acids. Trimming pared 5 bases from V and 6 bases from J, leaving 14 bases between. CDR3 sequence (DNA): TGTGCCAGCAGCCCCGCGGGGTCGCGTCAGCCCCAGCATTTT. Translated, it gives CASSPAGSRQPQHF.

V and J are TRBV4-1 and TRBJ1-3; TRBD1 aligns across 9 bases. The CDR3 runs to 16 residues. Trimming removed 4 bases from V and 1 base from J; junction bases left unmatched: 5. Germline V gene data show CDR1 as MGHRA and CDR2 as YSYEKL. CDR3 bases: TGCGCCAGCAGCCGCCAAGACAGGGGGTCTGGAAACACCATATATTTT. This gives the protein CASSRQDRGSGNTIYF.